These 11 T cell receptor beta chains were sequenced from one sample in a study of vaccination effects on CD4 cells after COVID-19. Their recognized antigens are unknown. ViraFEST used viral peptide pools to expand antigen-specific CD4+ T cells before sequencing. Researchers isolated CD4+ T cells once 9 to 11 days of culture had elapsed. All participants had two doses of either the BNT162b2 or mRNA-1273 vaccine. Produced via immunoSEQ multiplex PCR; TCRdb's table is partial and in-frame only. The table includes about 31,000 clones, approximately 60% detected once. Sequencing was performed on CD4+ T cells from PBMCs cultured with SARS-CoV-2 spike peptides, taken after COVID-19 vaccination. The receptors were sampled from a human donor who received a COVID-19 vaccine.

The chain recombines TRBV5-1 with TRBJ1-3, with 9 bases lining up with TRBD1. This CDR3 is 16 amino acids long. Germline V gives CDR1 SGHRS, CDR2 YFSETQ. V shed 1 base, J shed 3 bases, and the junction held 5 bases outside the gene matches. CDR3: CASSLITGGGGNTIYF. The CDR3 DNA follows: TGCGCCAGCAGCTTGATAACAGGGGGCGGTGGAAACACCATATATTTT.

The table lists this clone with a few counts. CDR3 nucleotides: TGTGCCAGCAGCCAACCTCTAACGGCTGGCTACACCTTC. Translated: CASSQPLTAGYTF. The chain employs TRBV3-1 (or the pseudogene TRBV3-2) and TRBJ1-2, with D hard to call. Germline CDR1 is LGHDT and CDR2 is YNNKEL (reference sequence). Between the trimmed V and J ends, which lost 2 bases and 7 bases, there was a span of 11 bases. The CDR3 totals 13 residues.

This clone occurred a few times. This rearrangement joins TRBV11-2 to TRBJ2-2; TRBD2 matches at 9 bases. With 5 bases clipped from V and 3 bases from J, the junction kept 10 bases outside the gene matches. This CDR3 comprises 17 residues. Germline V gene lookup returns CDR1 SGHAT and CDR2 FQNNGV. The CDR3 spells CASSLTKGLADTGELFF. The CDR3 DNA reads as TGTGCCAGCAGCCTAACTAAGGGACTAGCAGACACCGGGGAGCTGTTTTTT.

For the CDR3, the DNA is TGTGCCAGCAGCTCGGGATTCGAGCAGTACTTC. Its protein is CASSSGFEQYF. The chain has TRBV12-3 or TRBV12-4 and TRBJ2-7; maybe TRBD2 (5 bases). Trimming left V 6 bases short and J 6 bases short, with 9 bases between. This CDR3 has 11 residues.

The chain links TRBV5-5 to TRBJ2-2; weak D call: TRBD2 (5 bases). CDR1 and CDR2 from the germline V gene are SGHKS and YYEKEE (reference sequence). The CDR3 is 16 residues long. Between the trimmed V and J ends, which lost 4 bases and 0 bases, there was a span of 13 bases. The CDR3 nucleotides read TGTGCCAGCAGCATTGGACTCCAGGCGAACACCGGGGAGCTGTTTTTT. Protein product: CASSIGLQANTGELFF.

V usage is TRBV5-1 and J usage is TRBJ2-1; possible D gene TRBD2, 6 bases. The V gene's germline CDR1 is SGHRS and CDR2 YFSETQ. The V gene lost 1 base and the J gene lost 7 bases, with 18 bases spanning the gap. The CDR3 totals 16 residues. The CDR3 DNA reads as TGCGCCAGCAGCTTGTCGGGACCGACTGGGGGGAATGAGCAGTTCTTC. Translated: CASSLSGPTGGNEQFF.

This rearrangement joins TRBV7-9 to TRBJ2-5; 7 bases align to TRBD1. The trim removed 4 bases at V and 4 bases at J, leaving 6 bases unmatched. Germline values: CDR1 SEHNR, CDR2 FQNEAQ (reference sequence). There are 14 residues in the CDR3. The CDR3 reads CASSYGQVPETQYF. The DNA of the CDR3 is TGTGCCAGCAGCTACGGACAGGTCCCAGAGACCCAGTACTTC.

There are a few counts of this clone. CDR3 sequence reads: CASSEALQGDDTQYF. CDR3 sequence (DNA): TGTGCCAGCAGTGAAGCGCTACAGGGGGACGATACGCAGTATTTT. The V and J genes are TRBV6-1 and TRBJ2-3; TRBD1 aligns across 8 bases. This CDR3 region has 15 residues. J was trimmed by 6 bases and V by 0 bases; bases with no gene match: 5. Germline CDR1 reads MNHNS; CDR2 reads SASEGT.

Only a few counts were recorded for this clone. The CDR3 DNA sequence: TGTGCCACCAGCAGAGACAGGGCTGGAATCAATCAGCCCCAGCATTTT. It encodes CATSRDRAGINQPQHF. The rearrangement links TRBV15 to TRBJ1-5; D possibly corresponds to TRBD1 (5 bases). CDR1 LNHNV and CDR2 YYDKDF come from the germline V gene (reference sequence). V was clipped by 0 bases and J by 3 bases, with 12 bases between them. The CDR3 runs to 16 residues.

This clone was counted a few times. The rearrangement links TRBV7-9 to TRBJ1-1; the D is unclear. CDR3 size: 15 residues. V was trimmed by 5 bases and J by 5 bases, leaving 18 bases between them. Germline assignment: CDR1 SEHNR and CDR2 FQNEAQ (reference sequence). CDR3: CASSPKLRVGTEAFF. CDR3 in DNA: TGTGCCAGCAGCCCAAAACTGAGGGTCGGGACTGAAGCTTTCTTT.

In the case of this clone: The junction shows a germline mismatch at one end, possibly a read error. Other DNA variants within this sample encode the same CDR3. The CDR3 nucleotides read TGTGCCAGCTCGCCACCCGGCACAGATACGCAGTATTTT. Protein sequence: CASSPPGTDTQYF. This rearrangement joins TRBV18 to TRBJ2-3; D unclear. CDR1 and CDR2 from the germline V gene are KGHSH and LQKENI. The CDR3 loop spans 13 amino acids.